This is a list of T cell receptor beta chains from one sample in a study of T cells in Graves' hyperthyroidism and ophthalmopathy. TCRdb analysed the multiplex PCR reads with MiXCR anew, one entry per CDR3 protein. The sample carries some 210,000 distinct CDR3 sequences, about 15% recorded once. Sequencing was carried out using blood. These receptors were collected from a man in his forties or fifties with Graves' hyperthyroidism. Both conserved end residues are part of each CDR3. A D gene is named only where the DNA matches it firmly. Clone sizes are given selectively: once, few, many, or a class where the clone is expanded.

J,size,V,D,CDR3,DNA
TRBJ1-5,few,TRBV27,NA,CASRALNQPQHF,TGTGCCAGCCGGGCCTTAAATCAGCCCCAGCATTTT
TRBJ2-2,NA,TRBV27,NA,CASSLGLAGNTGELFF,TGTGCCAGCAGTTTGGGGTTGGCGGGGAACACCGGGGAGCTGTTTTTT
TRBJ2-3,few,TRBV19,NA,CASSTGDSSTDTQYF,TGTGCCAGTAGTACAGGGGACTCTAGCACAGATACGCAGTATTTT
TRBJ2-5,NA,TRBV18,NA,CASSPGVGSEETQYF,TGTGCCAGCTCACCAGGAGTGGGGAGTGAGGAGACCCAGTACTTC
TRBJ2-7,many,TRBV5-1,TRBD2,CASSFGTSGSNEQYF,TGCGCCAGCAGCTTCGGGACTAGCGGGAGTAACGAGCAGTACTTC
TRBJ2-1,many,TRBV11-2,TRBD2,CASSPTSGSNNEQFF,TGTGCCAGCAGCCCAACTAGCGGGAGTAACAATGAGCAGTTCTTC
TRBJ1-6,few,TRBV28,TRBD1,CASSLINRGVGSPLHF,TGTGCCAGCAGTTTAATTAACAGGGGTGTAGGTTCACCCCTCCACTTT
TRBJ1-5,many,TRBV28,NA,CASSLWFGQGIRNQPQHF,TGTGCCAGCAGTTTATGGTTCGGCCAGGGGATTCGCAATCAGCCCCAGCATTTT
TRBJ2-3,NA,TRBV12-3/TRBV12-4,NA,CASRSNIVDTQYF,TGTGCCAGCAGATCCAATATTGTAGATACGCAGTATTTT
TRBJ1-5,many,TRBV20-1,TRBD1,CSATYRDRGGGQPQHF,TGCAGTGCTACATACCGGGACAGGGGTGGGGGCCAGCCCCAGCATTTT
TRBJ2-1,many,TRBV2,TRBD2,CASSESLAETNEQFF,TGTGCCAGCAGTGAATCCCTAGCGGAGACCAATGAGCAGTTCTTC
TRBJ2-5,NA,TRBV28,TRBD2,CASTLAGREETQYF,TGTGCCAGCACATTAGCGGGAAGGGAAGAGACCCAGTACTTC
TRBJ2-2,many,TRBV18,NA,CASSQGPPSNTGELFF,TGTGCCAGCTCCCAAGGACCGCCCTCGAACACCGGGGAGCTGTTTTTT
TRBJ2-7,many,TRBV28,TRBD2,CASSSPLAPTYEQYF,TGTGCCAGCAGTTCCCCACTAGCGCCCACCTACGAGCAGTACTTC
TRBJ2-2,many,TRBV15,NA,CATSRVRINTGELFF,TGTGCCACCAGCAGAGTTCGAATCAACACCGGGGAGCTGTTTTTT
TRBJ1-1,few,TRBV5-8,NA,CASSRLGRGKNTEAFF,TGTGCCAGCAGTCGACTCGGCCGGGGTAAAAACACTGAAGCTTTCTTT
TRBJ2-1,many,TRBV12-3/TRBV12-4,NA,CASSPWRLPGNEQFF,TGTGCCAGCAGCCCTTGGCGGCTTCCTGGGAATGAGCAGTTCTTC
TRBJ2-2,many,TRBV11-2,NA,CASSLAGIPGELFF,TGTGCCAGCAGCTTAGCCGGGATCCCCGGGGAGCTGTTTTTT
TRBJ2-1,many,TRBV7-2,TRBD2,CASSSRLTSGRRLGHEQFF,TGTGCCAGCAGCTCACGGCTGACTAGCGGGAGAAGGTTGGGGCATGAGCAGTTCTTC
TRBJ1-5,few,TRBV19,NA,CASTPYGGGDQPQHF,TGTGCCAGTACCCCTTATGGGGGGGGGGATCAGCCCCAGCATTTT
TRBJ1-1,many,TRBV5-5,NA,CASSLVASWNTEAFF,TGTGCCAGCAGCTTGGTTGCGAGCTGGAACACTGAAGCTTTCTTT
TRBJ2-3,NA,TRBV3-1,NA,CASSPTIPTDTQYF,TGTGCCAGCAGCCCTACAATACCCACAGATACGCAGTATTTT
TRBJ2-1,many,TRBV5-1,NA,CASAPSLANEQFF,TGCGCCAGCGCCCCGTCACTAGCCAATGAGCAGTTCTTC
TRBJ1-1,NA,TRBV11-1,NA,CASSFVPNTEAFF,TGTGCCAGCAGCTTCGTCCCCAACACTGAAGCTTTCTTT
TRBJ2-5,few,TRBV27,TRBD2,CASSLTSGSPLQYF,TGTGCCAGCAGTTTAACTAGCGGGAGCCCTTTACAGTACTTC
TRBJ2-5,many,TRBV28,NA,CASSFFPLILRDKKAGETQYF,TGTGCCAGCAGTTTCTTTCCGTTGATCCTAAGGGACAAGAAAGCAGGAGAGACCCAGTACTTC
TRBJ1-4,few,TRBV6-2/TRBV6-3,TRBD1,CASSLGETGTGSFEEHEKLFF,TGTGCCAGCAGTTTAGGAGAGACCGGGACAGGTAGCTTCGAGGAGCATGAAAAACTGTTTTTT
TRBJ2-5,NA,TRBV5-1,TRBD1,CASSLEQGALETQYF,TGCGCCAGCAGCTTGGAACAGGGGGCGTTGGAGACCCAGTACTTC
TRBJ2-5,NA,TRBV19,NA,CASGPQQETQYF,TGTGCCAGTGGACCGCAACAAGAGACCCAGTACTTC
TRBJ2-7,many,TRBV10-3,NA,CAISEWQGNEQYF,TGTGCCATCAGTGAGTGGCAGGGGAATGAGCAGTACTTC
TRBJ2-5,many,TRBV7-2,NA,CASRGSTNQETQYF,TGTGCCAGCAGGGGAAGTACAAACCAAGAGACCCAGTACTTC
TRBJ2-1,NA,TRBV28,NA,CASSEDREGNEQFF,TGTGCCAGCAGTGAGGACAGGGAGGGCAATGAGCAGTTCTTC
TRBJ2-5,NA,TRBV20-1,NA,CSAPPQETQYF,TGCAGTGCGCCCCCACAAGAGACCCAGTACTTC
TRBJ2-7,many,TRBV7-8,TRBD2,CASSSHIAGRVPEQYF,TGTGCCAGCAGCTCCCACATAGCGGGCAGAGTCCCCGAGCAGTACTTC
TRBJ2-1,many,TRBV20-1,NA,CSASMDEQFF,TGCAGTGCTAGTATGGATGAGCAGTTCTTC
TRBJ2-1,few,TRBV9,NA,CASSPPGYNEQFF,TGTGCCAGCTCCCCCCCAGGGTACAATGAGCAGTTCTTC
TRBJ2-5,many,TRBV6-1,TRBD2,CASSVTSLETQYF,TGTGCCAGCAGCGTGACTAGCTTGGAGACCCAGTACTTC
TRBJ2-5,many,TRBV10-3,NA,CAISELFQETQYF,TGTGCCATCAGTGAACTATTTCAAGAGACCCAGTACTTC
TRBJ2-7,many,TRBV30,NA,CAWNGPSYEQYF,TGTGCCTGGAACGGCCCTTCCTACGAGCAGTACTTC
TRBJ1-4,many,TRBV4-2,TRBD1,CASSQGTGGSNEKLFF,TGTGCCAGCAGCCAGGGGACAGGGGGCTCAAATGAAAAACTGTTTTTT
TRBJ1-6,NA,TRBV5-1,NA,CASSLQSSYNSPLHF,TGCGCCAGCAGCCTACAGAGCTCCTATAATTCACCCCTCCACTTT
TRBJ2-5,few,TRBV20-1,NA,CSAREGGLGTQYF,TGCAGTGCTAGAGAAGGGGGGCTCGGGACCCAGTACTTC
TRBJ2-1,many,TRBV7-2,NA,CASRFLEDEQFF,TGTGCCAGCAGATTCTTAGAGGATGAGCAGTTCTTC
TRBJ2-5,many,TRBV3-1,TRBD2,CASSQVSGIQETQYF,TGTGCCAGCAGCCAAGTTAGCGGGATCCAAGAGACCCAGTACTTC
TRBJ2-7,NA,TRBV9,TRBD2,CASSEHHLLAGEGEQYF,TGTGCCAGCAGCGAACACCATCTACTAGCGGGAGAGGGCGAGCAGTACTTC
TRBJ1-1,few,TRBV20-1,NA,CSAPGPRNTVAFF,TGCAGTGCTCCGGGGCCCAGGAACACTGTAGCTTTCTTT
TRBJ2-6,NA,TRBV14,TRBD2,CASSQVAGWSGANVLTF,TGTGCCAGCAGCCAAGTAGCGGGGTGGAGTGGGGCCAACGTCCTGACTTTC
TRBJ1-3,many,TRBV5-1,NA,CASSLDGFGGNTIYF,TGCGCCAGCAGCTTGGATGGGTTTGGGGGAAACACCATATATTTT
TRBJ2-2,few,TRBV6-1,NA,CAVQKNTGELFF,TGTGCCGTACAGAAGAACACCGGGGAGCTGTTTTTT
TRBJ2-7,many,TRBV2,NA,CASSVTAVGSEQYF,TGTGCCAGCAGTGTAACAGCCGTCGGTTCGGAGCAGTACTTC